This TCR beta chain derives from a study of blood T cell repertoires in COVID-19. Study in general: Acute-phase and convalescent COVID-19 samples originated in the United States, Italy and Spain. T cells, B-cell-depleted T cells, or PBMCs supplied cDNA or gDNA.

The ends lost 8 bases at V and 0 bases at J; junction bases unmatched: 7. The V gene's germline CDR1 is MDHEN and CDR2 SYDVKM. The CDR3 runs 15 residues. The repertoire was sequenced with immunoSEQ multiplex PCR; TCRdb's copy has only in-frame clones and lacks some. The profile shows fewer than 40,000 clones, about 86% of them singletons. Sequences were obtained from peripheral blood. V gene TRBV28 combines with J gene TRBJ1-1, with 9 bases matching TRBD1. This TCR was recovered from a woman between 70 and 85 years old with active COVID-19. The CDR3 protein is CASPRTGAMNTEAFF. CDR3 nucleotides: TGTGCCAGCCCCCGGACAGGGGCGATGAACACTGAAGCTTTCTTT. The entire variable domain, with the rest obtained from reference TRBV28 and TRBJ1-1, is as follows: DVKVTQSSRYLVKRTGEKVFLECVQDMDHENMFWYRQDPGLGLRLIYFSYDVKMKEKGDIPEGYSVSREKKERFSLILESASTNQTSMYLCASPRTGAMNTEAFFGQGTRLTVV.